A single sample gave rise to the 23 T cell receptor beta chains below, sequenced in a study of blood T cell repertoires in COVID-19. Data came from immunoSEQ multiplex PCR; TCRdb stores just in-frame clones and leaves some out. The profile shows over 110,000 clones, around 87% of them singletons. Sequencing was performed on PBMCs or T cells enriched from blood (not recorded which). These receptors were taken from a man between 60 and 75 years old who had recovered from COVID-19.

The V and J genes are TRBV30 and TRBJ2-7, with TRBD1 matching 9 bases. The CDR3 runs to 15 residues. From germline, CDR1 is GTSNPN and CDR2 SVGIG (reference sequence). V gave up 3 bases and J gave up 7 bases; unmatched junction bases: 13. In nucleotides, the CDR3 is TGTGCCTGGAGACAGGGGGCTGGGATTCGGTGGGAGCAGTACTTC. The encoded protein is CAWRQGAGIRWEQYF.

This chain connects TRBV6-5 to TRBJ2-5; D might be TRBD2 (6 bases). CDR3 length equals 13 residues. Per germline, CDR1 MNHEY and CDR2 SVGAGI. The V end lost 6 bases, the J end lost 4 bases, and 12 bases lay between the germline ends. CDR3 amino acids: CASRRREGETQYF. The CDR3 coding sequence is TGTGCCAGCAGAAGGCGGGAAGGAGAGACCCAGTACTTC.

The table lists this clone with a count of one. The chain joins TRBV5-1 to TRBJ2-7; the match to TRBD1 covers 8 bases. The germline gives CDR1 SGHRS, CDR2 YFSETQ. The CDR3 extends over 13 amino acids. J gave up 5 bases and V 2 bases, and 3 bases lay outside the gene matches. CDR3 in DNA: TGCGCCAGCAGCTTTCAGGGGGCACACGAGCAGTACTTC. Translation gives CASSFQGAHEQYF.

The chain combines TRBV24-1 with TRBJ1-5; no firm D call. V was pared by 2 bases and J by 4 bases, with 8 bases between. Germline CDR1 is KGHDR and CDR2 is SFDVKD. The CDR3 sequence is 14 residues long. The DNA of the CDR3 is TGTGCCACCAGTGATTACGGCGGTAATCAGCCCCAGCATTTT. This encodes CATSDYGGNQPQHF.

This clone was found once. V and J are TRBV9 and TRBJ1-3; 7 nucleotides align to TRBD1. The germline gives CDR1 SGDLS, CDR2 YYNGEE. The CDR3 runs 14 residues. Germline trimming cut 3 bases from V and 2 bases from J; bases unmatched to any gene: 2. The CDR3 here is CASSETGTGNTIYF. The CDR3 nucleotides are TGTGCCAGCAGCGAGACAGGGACTGGAAACACCATATATTTT.

The rearrangement uses TRBV5-1 and TRBJ2-2, with TRBD1 identical over 8 bases. CDR3 length: 16 amino acids. In germline, CDR1 is SGHRS, CDR2 YFSETQ. V lost 5 bases and J lost 7; bases outside the gene matches: 13. DNA of the CDR3: TGCGCCAGCAGTGACCCCGGACAGGGCTTTGGCGGGGAGCTGTTTTTT. It is translated as CASSDPGQGFGGELFF.

The J gene is TRBJ1-5, the V gene TRBV2; 10 bases line up with TRBD1. The germline CDR1 and CDR2 sequences are SNHLY and FYNNEI. The CDR3 is 14 amino acids. V shed 6 bases and J 6 bases; nucleotides not matched to a gene: 5. Here the CDR3 DNA reads TGTGCCAGCAGCGGGACAGGGGCTACTCAGCCCCAGCATTTT. It translates to CASSGTGATQPQHF.

The chain combines TRBV3-1 (or the pseudogene TRBV3-2) with TRBJ1-6; 7 bases line up with TRBD1. After removal of 5 bases from V and 7 bases from J, the junction contained 5 bases not matched to a gene. CDR1 is LGHDT and CDR2 is YNNKEL in the germline V gene (reference sequence). The CDR3 has 14 residues. CDR3 bases: TGTGCCAGCAGCTACCGGGACAGCAATTCACCCCTCCACTTT. Protein product: CASSYRDSNSPLHF.

The CDR3 nucleotides read TGTGCCAGCAGTTATCGCGGGGGACAAGAGACCCAGTACTTC. It is translated as CASSYRGGQETQYF. The chain carries TRBV6-5 and TRBJ2-5, with 7 bases matching TRBD2. Germline trimming cut 3 bases from V and 2 bases from J; bases unmatched to any gene: 3. The germline V gene has CDR1 MNHEY and CDR2 SVGAGI. The length of the CDR3 is 14 residues.

J is TRBJ2-1 and V is TRBV5-1, with D possibly TRBD2 on 5 matching bases. This CDR3 spans 14 amino acids. Trimming took off 2 bases at V and 5 bases at J, with 11 bases between the two ends. The germline gives CDR1 SGHRS, CDR2 YFSETQ. CDR3 residues: CASSLETADNEQFF. The CDR3 DNA reads TGCGCCAGCAGCTTAGAAACAGCGGACAATGAGCAGTTCTTC. Using reference TRBV5-1 and TRBJ2-1 for the parts outside the CDR3, the full variable domain is KAGVTQTPRYLIKTRGQQVTLSCSPISGHRSVSWYQQTPGQGLQFLFEYFSETQRNKGNFPGRFSGRQFSNSRSEMNVSTLELGDSALYLCASSLETADNEQFFGPGTRLTVL.

The chain recombines TRBV5-1 with TRBJ1-4; TRBD1 aligns across 8 bases. The V gene end was trimmed by 4 bases and the J gene end by 8 bases; junction bases not matched to a gene: 10. This CDR3 contains 15 residues. Germline V CDR1 and CDR2: SGHRS, YFSETQ. CDR3 protein: CASSGQGAGWEKLFF. CDR3 nucleotide sequence: TGCGCCAGCAGCGGACAGGGTGCGGGTTGGGAAAAACTGTTTTTT.

This clone was observed a handful of times. The chain combines TRBV5-4 with TRBJ2-7, with D possibly TRBD1 on 5 matching bases. The V gene's germline CDR1 is SGHNT and CDR2 YYREEE (reference sequence). V gave up 0 bases and J gave up 7 bases, with 8 bases separating them. This CDR3 is 12 amino acids long. CDR3 sequence reads: CASSLGTQEQYF. In nucleotides, the CDR3 is TGTGCCAGCAGCTTGGGGACACAGGAGCAGTACTTC.

V gene TRBV4-2 combines with J gene TRBJ1-6; TRBD1 aligns across 9 bases. The V gene's germline CDR1 is LGHNA and CDR2 YNFKEQ. Trimming at V came to 1 base and at J to 9 bases, leaving 10 bases not matched to a gene. The CDR3 totals 17 residues. CDR3 in amino acids: CASSQGLMGQGLSPLHF. CDR3 DNA sequence: TGTGCCAGCAGCCAAGGGTTAATGGGACAGGGTCTTTCACCCCTCCACTTT.

The rearrangement uses TRBV6-5 and TRBJ2-7; D remains ambiguous. CDR3 length: 13 amino acids. V lost 2 bases and J 2 bases, leaving 7 bases between the germline ends. The germline gives CDR1 MNHEY, CDR2 SVGAGI. The CDR3 sequence is CASSYGGPYEQYF. DNA for the CDR3: TGTGCCAGCAGTTACGGTGGGCCCTACGAGCAGTACTTC.

The genes are TRBV2 and TRBJ2-4; 11 nucleotides align to TRBD2. The CDR3 consists of 15 residues. CDR1 SNHLY and CDR2 FYNNEI come from the germline V gene. With V trimmed by 6 bases and J by 5 bases, 6 bases remained unmatched. CDR3 coding DNA: TGTGCCAGCAGCTTAACTAGCGGGGGTCAAAACATTCAGTACTTC. It encodes CASSLTSGGQNIQYF.

V gene TRBV18 combines with J gene TRBJ1-4; maybe TRBD1 (5 bases). The length of the CDR3 is 15 residues. V was shortened by 3 bases and J by 3 bases, with 11 bases between the two germline ends. The V gene's germline CDR1 is KGHSH and CDR2 LQKENI. CDR3: CASSPDSFPNEKLFF. CDR3 in DNA: TGTGCCAGCTCACCCGACAGTTTCCCTAATGAAAAACTGTTTTTT.

The chain uses TRBV19 and TRBJ1-6; tentatively, D is TRBD1 (6 bases). The CDR3 spans 16 residues. The germline gives CDR1 LNHDA, CDR2 SQIVND (reference sequence). The ends were cut back, 3 bases at V and 9 bases at J, with 18 bases in the middle. The CDR3 is CASSISAGTNSSPLHF. The CDR3 DNA follows: TGTGCCAGTAGTATTTCGGCCGGGACAAACTCTTCACCCCTCCACTTT.

A remark on this clone: Different DNA sequences within this sample yield the same CDR3. This rearrangement joins TRBV5-1 to TRBJ2-7; TRBD1 matches at 10 bases. The V gene end was trimmed by 3 bases and the J gene end by 2 bases; junction bases not matched to a gene: 2. In germline, CDR1 is SGHRS, CDR2 YFSETQ. The CDR3 has 14 amino acids. The chain's CDR3 is CASSSGTGAYEQYF. The CDR3 coding sequence is TGCGCCAGCAGCTCCGGGACAGGGGCCTACGAGCAGTACTTC.

The rearrangement links TRBV2 to TRBJ1-3; possibly TRBD1 for D (5 bases). The CDR3 spans 17 residues. V shed 6 bases and J shed 0 bases, with 18 bases lying between them. Germline CDR1 and CDR2: SNHLY and FYNNEI. For the CDR3, the DNA is TGTGCCAGCAGCTCATTGGATCGGGGGATCTCTGGAAACACCATATATTTT. Translating gives CASSSLDRGISGNTIYF.

This clone occurred once. The chain combines TRBV28 with TRBJ1-2, with TRBD1 matching 8 bases. This CDR3 contains 13 residues. Trimming cost V 7 bases and J 3 bases; bases outside gene matches: 4. Per the germline V gene, CDR1 is MDHEN and CDR2 is SYDVKM. CDR3 coding DNA: TGTGCCAGCAACCCGGACAGGGACTATGGCTACACCTTC. Its protein is CASNPDRDYGYTF.

The genes are TRBV30 and TRBJ2-7, with TRBD1 matching over 12 bases. This CDR3 spans 17 amino acids. Per germline, CDR1 GTSNPN and CDR2 SVGIG (reference sequence). V lost 2 bases and J lost 2; bases outside the gene matches: 10. CDR3 DNA: TGTGCCTGGAGTCCTACGGGACAGGGGGCTTCCGCCTACGAGCAGTACTTC. This gives the protein CAWSPTGQGASAYEQYF.

The chain recombines TRBV27 with TRBJ2-7; no reliable D call. Deletions cut 6 bases from V and 3 bases from J, with 6 bases between. This CDR3 region has 11 residues. In germline, CDR1 is MNHEY, CDR2 SMNVEV (reference sequence). CDR3 sequence reads: CASRAGYEQYF. In DNA form, the CDR3 reads TGTGCCAGCAGAGCCGGCTACGAGCAGTACTTC.

The V gene is TRBV6-6, the J gene TRBJ2-7; 10 positions agree with TRBD1. Per germline, CDR1 MNHNY and CDR2 SVGAGI (reference sequence). The J segment lost 5 bases and the V segment lost 1 base, leaving 5 bases of the junction unmatched. The CDR3 loop spans 15 amino acids. The CDR3 protein is CASSYWDGQGDEQYF. CDR3 in DNA: TGTGCCAGCAGTTACTGGGATGGACAGGGGGACGAGCAGTACTTC.